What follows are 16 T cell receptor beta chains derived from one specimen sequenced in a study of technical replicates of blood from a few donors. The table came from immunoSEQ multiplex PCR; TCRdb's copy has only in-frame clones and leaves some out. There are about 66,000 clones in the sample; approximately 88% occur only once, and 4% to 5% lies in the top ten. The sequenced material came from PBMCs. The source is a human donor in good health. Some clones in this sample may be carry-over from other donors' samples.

The CDR3 nucleotides read TGTGCCAGCTCTCCGATAGGGGGAGTGGCCACTGAAGCTTTCTTT. Its protein product is CASSPIGGVATEAFF. The genes are TRBV18 and TRBJ1-1, with D perhaps TRBD1 (6 bases). The V and J ends lost 6 bases and 4 bases respectively, with 18 bases between them. CDR3 size: 15 residues. CDR1 KGHSH and CDR2 LQKENI come from the germline V gene.

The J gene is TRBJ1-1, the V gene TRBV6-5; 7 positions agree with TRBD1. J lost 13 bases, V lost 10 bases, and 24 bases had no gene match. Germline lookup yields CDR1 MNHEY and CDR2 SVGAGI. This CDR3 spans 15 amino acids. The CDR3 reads CATLARGDSWGESFF. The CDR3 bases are TGTGCCACGTTGGCCCGTGGGGACAGTTGGGGGGAGAGTTTCTTT.

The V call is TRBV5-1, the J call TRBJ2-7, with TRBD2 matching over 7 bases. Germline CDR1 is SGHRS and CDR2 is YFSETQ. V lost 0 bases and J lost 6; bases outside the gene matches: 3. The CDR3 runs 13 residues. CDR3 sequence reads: CASSLVGGSEQYF. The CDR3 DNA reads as TGCGCCAGCAGCTTGGTGGGAGGGAGCGAGCAGTACTTC.

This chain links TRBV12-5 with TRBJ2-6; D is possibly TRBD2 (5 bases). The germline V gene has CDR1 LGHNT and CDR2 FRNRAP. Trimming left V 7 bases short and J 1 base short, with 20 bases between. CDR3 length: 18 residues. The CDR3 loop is CASALPGLQGSGANVLTF. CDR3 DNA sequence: TGTGCTAGTGCTCTTCCTGGACTCCAAGGATCTGGGGCCAACGTCCTGACTTTC.

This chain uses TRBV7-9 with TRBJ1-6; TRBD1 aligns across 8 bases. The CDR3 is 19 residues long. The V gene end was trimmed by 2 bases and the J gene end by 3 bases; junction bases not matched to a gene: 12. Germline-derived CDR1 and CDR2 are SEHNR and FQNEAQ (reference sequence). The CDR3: CASSLNPIRGPIYNSPLHF. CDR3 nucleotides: TGTGCCAGCAGCTTAAACCCTATCAGGGGGCCGATCTATAATTCACCCCTCCACTTT.

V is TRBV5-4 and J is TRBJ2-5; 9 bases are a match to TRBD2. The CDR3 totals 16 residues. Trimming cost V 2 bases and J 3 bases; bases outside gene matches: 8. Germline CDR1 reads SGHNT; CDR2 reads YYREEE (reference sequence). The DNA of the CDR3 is TGTGCCAGCAGCTTAGGCCAGCGGGGGGCAAAAGAGACCCAGTACTTC. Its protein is CASSLGQRGAKETQYF.

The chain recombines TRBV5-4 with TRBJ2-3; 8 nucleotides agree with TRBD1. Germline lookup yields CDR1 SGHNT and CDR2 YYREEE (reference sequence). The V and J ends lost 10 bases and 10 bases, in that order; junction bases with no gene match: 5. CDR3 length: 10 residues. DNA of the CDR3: TGTGCCTGGGGACAGGCTGCGCAGTATTTT. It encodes CAWGQAAQYF.

CDR3 sequence (DNA): TGTGCCAGCAGCGAGGGGGGGAATGAGCAGTTCTTC. It encodes CASSEGGNEQFF. The genes are TRBV9 and TRBJ2-1; a possible D gene is TRBD2 (7 bases). The CDR3 has 12 amino acids. Trimming removed 3 bases at V and 7 bases at J, with 8 bases between. Germline loops: CDR1 SGDLS, CDR2 YYNGEE. The variable domain in full, with the rest retrieved from reference TRBV9 and TRBJ2-1, is DSGVTQTPKHLITATGQRVTLRCSPRSGDLSVYWYQQSLDQGLQFLIQYYNGEERAKGNILERFSAQQFPDLHSELNLSSLELGDSALYFCASSEGGNEQFFGPGTRLTVL.

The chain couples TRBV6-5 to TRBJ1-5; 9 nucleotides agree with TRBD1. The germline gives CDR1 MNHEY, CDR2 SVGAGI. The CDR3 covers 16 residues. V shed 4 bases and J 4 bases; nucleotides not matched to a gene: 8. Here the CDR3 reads CASSLVQGAINQPQHF. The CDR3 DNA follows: TGTGCCAGCAGTTTGGTACAGGGGGCTATTAATCAGCCCCAGCATTTT.

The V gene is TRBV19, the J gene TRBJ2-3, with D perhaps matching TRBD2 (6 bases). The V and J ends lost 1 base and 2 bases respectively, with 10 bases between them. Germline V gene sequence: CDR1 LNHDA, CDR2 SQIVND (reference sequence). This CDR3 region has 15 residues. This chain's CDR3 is CASSIGGATTDTQYF. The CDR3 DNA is TGTGCCAGTAGTATAGGCGGGGCAACCACAGATACGCAGTATTTT. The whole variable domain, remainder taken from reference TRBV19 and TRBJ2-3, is DGGITQSPKYLFRKEGQNVTLSCEQNLNHDAMYWYRQDPGQGLRLIYYSQIVNDFQKGDIAEGYSVSREKKESFPLTVTSAQKNPTAFYLCASSIGGATTDTQYFGPGTRLTVL.

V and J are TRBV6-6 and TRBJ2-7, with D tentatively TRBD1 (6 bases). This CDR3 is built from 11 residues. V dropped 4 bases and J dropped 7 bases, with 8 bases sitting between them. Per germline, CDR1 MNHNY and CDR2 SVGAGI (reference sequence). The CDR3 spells CASSSRGEQYF. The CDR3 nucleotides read TGTGCCAGCAGTTCCAGGGGAGAGCAGTACTTC.

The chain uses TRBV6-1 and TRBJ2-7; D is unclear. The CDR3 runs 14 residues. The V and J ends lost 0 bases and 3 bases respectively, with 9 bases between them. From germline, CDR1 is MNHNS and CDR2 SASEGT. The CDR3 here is CASSEALGGYEQYF. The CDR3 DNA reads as TGTGCCAGCAGTGAAGCGCTTGGCGGCTACGAGCAGTACTTC.

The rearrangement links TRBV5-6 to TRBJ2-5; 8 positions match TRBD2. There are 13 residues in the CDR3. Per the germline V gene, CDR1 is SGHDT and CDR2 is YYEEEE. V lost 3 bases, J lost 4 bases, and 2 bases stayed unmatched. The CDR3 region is CASSWRGAETQYF. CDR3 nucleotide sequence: TGTGCCAGCAGCTGGCGGGGGGCAGAGACCCAGTACTTC.

As DNA, the CDR3 is TGTGCCAGCAACAGAGGACAGACTCAAGAGACCCAGTACTTC. It codes for CASNRGQTQETQYF. The V call is TRBV9, the J call TRBJ2-5, with D maybe TRBD1 (6 bases). This CDR3 is 14 amino acids long. The V and J ends lost 6 bases and 2 bases respectively, with 14 bases between them. Germline V CDR1 and CDR2: SGDLS, YYNGEE.

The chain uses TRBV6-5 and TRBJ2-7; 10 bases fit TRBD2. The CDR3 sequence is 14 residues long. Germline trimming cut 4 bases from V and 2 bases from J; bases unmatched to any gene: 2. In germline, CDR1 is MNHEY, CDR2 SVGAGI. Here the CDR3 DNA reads TGTGCCAGCAGTTTAGCGGGGGGAACCTACGAGCAGTACTTC. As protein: CASSLAGGTYEQYF.

The CDR3 region is CASRVPGQGQYF. The CDR3 nucleotides read TGCGCCAGCAGGGTCCCGGGACAGGGTCAGTACTTC. The J gene is TRBJ2-5, the V gene TRBV10-1, with TRBD1 matching 9 bases. Trimming at V came to 6 bases and at J to 11 bases, leaving 7 bases not matched to a gene. The CDR3 covers 12 residues. Germline CDR1 and CDR2: WNHNN and SYGVQD (reference sequence).